Below are 9 T cell receptor beta chains sequenced from a single sample in a study of CD8 T cells in Susac syndrome. RNA in amounts of about 0.5 to 1 ug was reverse transcribed with random hexamers. Using its own MiXCR run on the immunoSEQ multiplex PCR reads, TCRdb lists one record per CDR3 protein. Of 130,000 or so distinct CDR3 sequences in the sample, approximately 90% were seen once. Sequencing input: CD8+ T cells from PBMCs. Receptors were obtained from a human donor with multiple sclerosis.

The chain employs TRBV27 and TRBJ2-1; D is uncertain. The CDR3 contains 13 residues. Per the germline V gene, CDR1 is MNHEY and CDR2 is SMNVEV (reference sequence). With 2 bases removed from V and 9 bases from J, the gap between germline ends came to 11 bases. CDR3 sequence (DNA): TGTGCCAGCAGTTTAATTTTCGGCCGTGAGCAGTTCTTC. Amino acids: CASSLIFGREQFF.

The chain uses TRBV11-3 and TRBJ2-2; TRBD2 matches at 7 bases. The germline V gene has CDR1 SGHNT and CDR2 YENEEA. The junction had 4 bases not matched to a gene; V was cut back by 5 bases and J by 4 bases. CDR3 length: 14 residues. CDR3 coding DNA: TGTGCCAGCAGCCCCGGGACTACCACCGGGGAGCTGTTTTTT. Encoded protein: CASSPGTTTGELFF. The full variable domain, completed using reference TRBV11-3 and TRBJ2-2, is EAGVVQSPRYKIIEKKQPVAFWCNPISGHNTLYWYLQNLGQGPELLIRYENEEAVDDSQLPKDRFSAERLKGVDSTLKIQPAELGDSAVYLCASSPGTTTGELFFGEGSRLTVL.

V and J are TRBV27 and TRBJ2-1; 7 nucleotides agree with TRBD2. The V gene's germline CDR1 is MNHEY and CDR2 SMNVEV (reference sequence). The V gene end was trimmed by 11 bases and the J gene end by 0 bases; junction bases not matched to a gene: 10. The CDR3 contains 15 residues. The CDR3 loop is CASRSGGSSYNEQFF. CDR3 coding DNA: TGTGCCTCCAGATCGGGAGGAAGCTCCTACAATGAGCAGTTCTTC.

The rearrangement uses TRBV11-2 and TRBJ1-5; D is unclear. Germline CDR1 reads SGHAT; CDR2 reads FQNNGV. Trimming shortened V by 5 bases and J by 3 bases, and 5 bases separated the two germline ends. CDR3 size: 12 residues. CDR3 residues: CASSVANQPQHF. The CDR3 DNA sequence: TGTGCCAGCAGCGTTGCCAATCAGCCCCAGCATTTT.

The rearrangement links TRBV27 to TRBJ1-1; the D is unclear. The germline gives CDR1 MNHEY, CDR2 SMNVEV (reference sequence). Trimming cost V 3 bases and J 5 bases, with 13 bases left between them. The CDR3 has 14 residues. CDR3 protein: CASSLKGFGTEAFF. CDR3 sequence (DNA): TGTGCCAGCAGTTTGAAGGGATTCGGGACTGAAGCTTTCTTT.

V usage is TRBV27 and J usage is TRBJ2-7, with TRBD2 matching over 10 bases. After removal of 2 bases from V and 6 bases from J, the junction contained 4 bases not matched to a gene. Germline V gene lookup returns CDR1 MNHEY and CDR2 SMNVEV (reference sequence). The CDR3 covers 14 residues. The CDR3 bases are TGTGCCAGCAGTTTAAGGCTAGCGGGAGTCGAGCAGTACTTC. Protein: CASSLRLAGVEQYF.

The V gene is TRBV5-4, the J gene TRBJ2-3; D uncertain. The V end lost 0 bases, the J end lost 1 base, and 6 bases lay between the germline ends. CDR1 and CDR2 (germline): SGHNT, YYREEE (reference sequence). The CDR3 is 14 amino acids. CDR3 in amino acids: CASSLGYGTDTQYF. The CDR3 region has the DNA TGTGCCAGCAGCTTGGGTTACGGCACAGATACGCAGTATTTT. The full variable domain, completed using reference TRBV5-4 and TRBJ2-3, is ETGVTQSPTHLIKTRGQQVTLRCSSQSGHNTVSWYQQALGQGPQFIFQYYREEENGRGNFPPRFSGLQFPNYSSELNVNALELDDSALYLCASSLGYGTDTQYFGPGTRLTVL.

V usage is TRBV27 and J usage is TRBJ2-6, with TRBD1 matching over 7 bases. Germline CDR1 and CDR2: MNHEY and SMNVEV (reference sequence). J lost 0 bases, V lost 6 bases, and 5 bases had no gene match. The CDR3 is 16 amino acids. The CDR3 sequence: CASRDRAYSGANVLTF. CDR3 coding DNA: TGTGCCAGCAGAGACAGGGCCTACTCTGGGGCCAACGTCCTGACTTTC.

The chain carries TRBV5-6 and TRBJ1-1; D is perhaps TRBD1 (5 bases). Trimming took off 4 bases at V and 0 bases at J, with 19 bases between the two ends. Germline CDR1 reads SGHDT; CDR2 reads YYEEEE. This CDR3 has 17 amino acids. The CDR3 coding sequence is TGTGCCAGCAGCAACCTTATGCGGGACGAATTGAACACTGAAGCTTTCTTT. This translates into CASSNLMRDELNTEAFF. Supplemented by reference TRBV5-6 and TRBJ1-1, the full variable domain reads DAGVTQSPTHLIKTRGQQVTLRCSPKSGHDTVSWYQQALGQGPQFIFQYYEEEERQRGNFPDRFSGHQFPNYSSELNVNALLLGDSALYLCASSNLMRDELNTEAFFGQGTRLTVV.